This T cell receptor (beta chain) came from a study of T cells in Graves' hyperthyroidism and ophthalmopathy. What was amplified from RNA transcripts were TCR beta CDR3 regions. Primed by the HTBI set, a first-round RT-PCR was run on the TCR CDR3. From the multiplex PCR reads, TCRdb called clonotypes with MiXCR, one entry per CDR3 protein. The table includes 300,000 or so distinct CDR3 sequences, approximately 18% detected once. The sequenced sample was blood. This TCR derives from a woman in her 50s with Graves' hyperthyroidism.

CDR3 coding DNA: TGTGCCAGCCGCACGATAGCGGGAGGAGGAGAGACCCAGTACTTC. It is translated as CASRTIAGGGETQYF. This chain connects TRBV7-6 to TRBJ2-5; TRBD2 matches at 10 bases. CDR3 length: 15 amino acids. V lost 8 bases and J lost 4; bases outside the gene matches: 10. In germline, CDR1 is SGHVS, CDR2 FNYEAQ.